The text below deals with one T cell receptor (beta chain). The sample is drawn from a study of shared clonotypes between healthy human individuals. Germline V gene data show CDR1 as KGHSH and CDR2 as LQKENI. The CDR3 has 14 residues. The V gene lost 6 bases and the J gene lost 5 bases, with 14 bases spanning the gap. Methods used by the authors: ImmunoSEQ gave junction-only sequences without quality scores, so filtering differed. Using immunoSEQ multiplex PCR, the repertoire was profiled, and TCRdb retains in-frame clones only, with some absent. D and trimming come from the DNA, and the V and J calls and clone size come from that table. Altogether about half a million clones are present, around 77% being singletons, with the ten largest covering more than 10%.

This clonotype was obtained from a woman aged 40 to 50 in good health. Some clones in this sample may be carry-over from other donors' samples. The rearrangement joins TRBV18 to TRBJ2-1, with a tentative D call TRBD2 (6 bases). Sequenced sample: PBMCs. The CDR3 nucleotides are TGTGCCAGCTCCGGGAGTTCGGAGGACAATGAGCAGTTCTTC. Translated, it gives CASSGSSEDNEQFF. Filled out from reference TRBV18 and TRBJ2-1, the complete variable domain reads NAGVMQNPRHLVRRRGQEARLRCSPMKGHSHVYWYRQLPEEGLKFMVYLQKENIIDESGMPKERFSAEFPKEGPSILRIQQVVRGDSAAYFCASSGSSEDNEQFFGPGTRLTVL.